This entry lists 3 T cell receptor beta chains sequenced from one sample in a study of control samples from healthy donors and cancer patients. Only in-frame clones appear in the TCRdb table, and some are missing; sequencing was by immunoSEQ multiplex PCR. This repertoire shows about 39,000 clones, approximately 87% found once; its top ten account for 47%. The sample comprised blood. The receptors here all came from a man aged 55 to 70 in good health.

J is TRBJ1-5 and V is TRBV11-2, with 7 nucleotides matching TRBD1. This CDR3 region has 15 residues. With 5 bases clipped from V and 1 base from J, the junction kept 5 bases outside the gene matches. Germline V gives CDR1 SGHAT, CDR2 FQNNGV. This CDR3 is CASSIQQGSNQPQHF. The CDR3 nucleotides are TGTGCCAGCAGCATTCAACAGGGGAGCAATCAGCCCCAGCATTTT.

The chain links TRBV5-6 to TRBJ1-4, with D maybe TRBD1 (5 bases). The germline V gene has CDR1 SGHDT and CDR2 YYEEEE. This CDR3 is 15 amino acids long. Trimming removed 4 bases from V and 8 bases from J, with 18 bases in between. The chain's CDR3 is CASSELTGGREKLFF. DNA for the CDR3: TGTGCCAGCAGCGAGTTGACGGGGGGACGAGAAAAACTGTTTTTT.

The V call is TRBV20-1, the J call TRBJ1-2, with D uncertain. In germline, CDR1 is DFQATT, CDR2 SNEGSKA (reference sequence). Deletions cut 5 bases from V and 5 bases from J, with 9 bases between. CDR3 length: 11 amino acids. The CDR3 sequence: CSASNYYGYTF. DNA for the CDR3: TGCAGTGCTTCCAACTATTATGGCTACACCTTC.